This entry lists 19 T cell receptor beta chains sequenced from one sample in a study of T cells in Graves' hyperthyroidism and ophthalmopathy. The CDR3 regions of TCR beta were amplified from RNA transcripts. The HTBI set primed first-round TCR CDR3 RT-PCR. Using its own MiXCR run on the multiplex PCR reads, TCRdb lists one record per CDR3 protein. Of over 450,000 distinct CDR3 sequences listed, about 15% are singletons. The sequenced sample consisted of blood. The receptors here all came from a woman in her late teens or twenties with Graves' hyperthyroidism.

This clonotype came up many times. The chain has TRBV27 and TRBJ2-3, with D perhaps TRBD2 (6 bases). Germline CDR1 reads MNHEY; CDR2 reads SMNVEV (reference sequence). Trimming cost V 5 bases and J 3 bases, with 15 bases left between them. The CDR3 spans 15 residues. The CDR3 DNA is TGTGCCAGCAGTCCACGAGGAGGGAGGACAGATACGCAGTATTTT. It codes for CASSPRGGRTDTQYF.

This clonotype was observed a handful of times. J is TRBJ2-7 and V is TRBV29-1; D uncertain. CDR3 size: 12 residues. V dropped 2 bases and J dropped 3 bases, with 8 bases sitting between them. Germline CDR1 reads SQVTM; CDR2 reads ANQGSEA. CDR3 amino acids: CSVETAGYEQYV. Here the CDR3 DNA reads TGCAGCGTTGAAACCGCAGGCTACGAGCAGTACGTC.

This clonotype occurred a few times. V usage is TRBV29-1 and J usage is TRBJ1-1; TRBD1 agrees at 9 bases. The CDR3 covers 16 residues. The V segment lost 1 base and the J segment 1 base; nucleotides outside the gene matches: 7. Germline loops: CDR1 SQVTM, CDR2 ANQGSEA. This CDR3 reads CSVEVPPGQGNTEAFF. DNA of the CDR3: TGCAGCGTTGAAGTTCCTCCGGGACAGGGGAACACTGAAGCTTTCTTT.

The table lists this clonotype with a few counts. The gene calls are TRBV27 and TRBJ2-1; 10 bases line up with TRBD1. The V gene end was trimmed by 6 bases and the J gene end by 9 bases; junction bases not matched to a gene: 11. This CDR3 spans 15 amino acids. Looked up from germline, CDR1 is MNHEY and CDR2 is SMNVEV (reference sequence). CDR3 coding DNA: TGTGCCAGCAGCGCTCCCAGGGGGACAGGGGCTGAGCAGTTCTTC. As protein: CASSAPRGTGAEQFF.

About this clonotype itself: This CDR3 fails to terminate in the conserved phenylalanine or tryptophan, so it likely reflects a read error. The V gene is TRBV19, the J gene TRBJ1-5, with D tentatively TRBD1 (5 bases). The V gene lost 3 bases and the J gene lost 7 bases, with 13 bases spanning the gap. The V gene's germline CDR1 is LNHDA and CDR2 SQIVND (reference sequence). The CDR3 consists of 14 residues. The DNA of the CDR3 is TGTGCCAGTAGTATCCAGGGAAAGGGACAGCCCCAGCATTCT. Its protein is CASSIQGKGQPQHS.

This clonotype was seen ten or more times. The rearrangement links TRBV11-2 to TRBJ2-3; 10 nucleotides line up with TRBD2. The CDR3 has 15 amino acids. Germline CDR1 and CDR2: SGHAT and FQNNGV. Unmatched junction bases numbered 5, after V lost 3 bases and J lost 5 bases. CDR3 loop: CASSLSGRARDTQYF. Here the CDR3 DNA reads TGTGCCAGCAGCTTGAGCGGGAGGGCCAGAGATACGCAGTATTTT.

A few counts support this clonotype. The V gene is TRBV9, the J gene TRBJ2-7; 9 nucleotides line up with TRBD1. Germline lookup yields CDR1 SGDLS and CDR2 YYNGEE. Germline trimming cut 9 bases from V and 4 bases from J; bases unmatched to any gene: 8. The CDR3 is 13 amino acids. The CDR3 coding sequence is TGTGCCACCCCAAGGACAGGGGATTACGAGCAGTACGTC. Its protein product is CATPRTGDYEQYV.

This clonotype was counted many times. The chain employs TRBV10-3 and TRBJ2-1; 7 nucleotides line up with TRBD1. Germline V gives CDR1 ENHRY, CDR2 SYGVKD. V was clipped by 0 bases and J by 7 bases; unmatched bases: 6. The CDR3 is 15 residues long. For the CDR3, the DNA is TGTGCCATCAGTGAGTCGATCCAGGGGGTAAATGAGCAGTTCTTC. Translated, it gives CAISESIQGVNEQFF.

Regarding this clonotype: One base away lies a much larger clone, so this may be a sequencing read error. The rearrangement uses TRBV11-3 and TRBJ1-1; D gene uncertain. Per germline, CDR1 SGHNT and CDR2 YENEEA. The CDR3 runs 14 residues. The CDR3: CASNLDRGATEAFF. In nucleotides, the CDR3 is TGTGCCAGCAACTTAGATCGAGGTGCCACTGAAGCTTTCTTT. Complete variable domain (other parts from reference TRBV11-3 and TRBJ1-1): EAGVVQSPRYKIIEKKQPVAFWCNPISGHNTLYWYLQNLGQGPELLIRYENEEAVDDSQLPKDRFSAERLKGVDSTLKIQPAELGDSAVYLCASNLDRGATEAFFGQGTRLTVV.

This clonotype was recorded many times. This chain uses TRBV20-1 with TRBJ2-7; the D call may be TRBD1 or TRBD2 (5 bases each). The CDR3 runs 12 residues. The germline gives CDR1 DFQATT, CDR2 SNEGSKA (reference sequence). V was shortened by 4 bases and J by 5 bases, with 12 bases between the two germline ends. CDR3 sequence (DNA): TGCAGTGCTAAGGGACCGGACCACGAGCAGTACTTC. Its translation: CSAKGPDHEQYF.

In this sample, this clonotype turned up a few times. This CDR3 reads CSARADDSNYGYTF. The CDR3 DNA reads TGCAGTGCTAGAGCCGACGACAGTAACTATGGCTACACCTTC. The chain joins TRBV20-1 to TRBJ1-2; a possible D gene is TRBD1 (5 bases). V lost 1 base and J lost 1, with 10 bases in between. Germline V gene data show CDR1 as DFQATT and CDR2 as SNEGSKA (reference sequence). The CDR3 runs to 14 residues.

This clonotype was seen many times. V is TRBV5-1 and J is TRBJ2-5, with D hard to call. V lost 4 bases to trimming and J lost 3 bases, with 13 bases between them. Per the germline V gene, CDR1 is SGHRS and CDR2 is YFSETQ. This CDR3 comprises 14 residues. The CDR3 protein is CASSGRSTEETQYF. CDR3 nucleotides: TGCGCCAGCAGCGGCAGGTCTACGGAAGAGACCCAGTACTTC.

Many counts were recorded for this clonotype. In nucleotides, the CDR3 is TGCGCCAGCAGCTACGTCCCATCGACGGGTCATGGCTACACCTTC. Residues: CASSYVPSTGHGYTF. The V gene is TRBV5-1, the J gene TRBJ1-2; unclear D gene. The CDR3 is 15 residues long. V was trimmed by 3 bases and J by 6 bases, leaving 18 bases between them. Germline V gives CDR1 SGHRS, CDR2 YFSETQ.

CDR3 sequence: CSVRGALDNPYGYTF. In DNA form, the CDR3 reads TGCAGTGTCCGGGGGGCTCTAGATAACCCCTATGGCTACACCTTC. The V and J genes are TRBV20-1 and TRBJ1-2; D may be TRBD1 (6 bases). The ends were cut back, 7 bases at V and 4 bases at J, with 22 bases in the middle. Germline V gene data show CDR1 as DFQATT and CDR2 as SNEGSKA (reference sequence). The CDR3 totals 15 residues.

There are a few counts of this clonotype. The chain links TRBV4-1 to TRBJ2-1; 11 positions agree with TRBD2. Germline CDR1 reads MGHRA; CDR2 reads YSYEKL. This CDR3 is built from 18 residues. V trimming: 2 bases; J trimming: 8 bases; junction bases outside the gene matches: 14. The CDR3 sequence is CASSQPLSLAGGRYEQFF. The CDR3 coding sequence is TGCGCCAGCAGCCAACCCTTAAGCCTAGCGGGAGGTAGGTATGAGCAGTTCTTC.

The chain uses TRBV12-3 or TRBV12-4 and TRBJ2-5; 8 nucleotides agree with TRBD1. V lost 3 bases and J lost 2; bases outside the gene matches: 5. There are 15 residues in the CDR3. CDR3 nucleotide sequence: TGTGCCAGCAGTTTCATGACAGGGGCTCAAGAGACCCAGTACTTC. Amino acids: CASSFMTGAQETQYF.

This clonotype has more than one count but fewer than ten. The CDR3 nucleotides read TGTGCCAGCTCACCACAGGGGGCTGGAGGAAACACCATATATTTT. It translates to CASSPQGAGGNTIYF. The gene calls are TRBV18 and TRBJ1-3, with 7 bases identical to TRBD1. Germline lookup yields CDR1 KGHSH and CDR2 LQKENI. V shed 1 base, J shed 4 bases, and the junction held 4 bases outside the gene matches. This CDR3 region has 15 residues.

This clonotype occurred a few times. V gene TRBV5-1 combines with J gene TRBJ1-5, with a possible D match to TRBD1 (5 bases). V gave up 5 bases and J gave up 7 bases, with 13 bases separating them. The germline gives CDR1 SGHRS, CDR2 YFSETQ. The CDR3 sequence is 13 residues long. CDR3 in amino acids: CASRARDGQPQHF. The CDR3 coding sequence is TGCGCCAGCAGAGCCCGGGACGGCCAGCCCCAGCATTTT. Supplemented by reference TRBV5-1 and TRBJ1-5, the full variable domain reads KAGVTQTPRYLIKTRGQQVTLSCSPISGHRSVSWYQQTPGQGLQFLFEYFSETQRNKGNFPGRFSGRQFSNSRSEMNVSTLELGDSALYLCASRARDGQPQHFGDGTRLSIL.

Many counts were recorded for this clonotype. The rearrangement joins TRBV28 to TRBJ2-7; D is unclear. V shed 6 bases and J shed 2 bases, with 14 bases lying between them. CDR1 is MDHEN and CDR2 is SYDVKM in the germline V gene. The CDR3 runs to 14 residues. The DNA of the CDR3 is TGTGCCAGCAGCCCCCACGACCGAACCTACGAGCAGTACGTC. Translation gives CASSPHDRTYEQYV.